The 18 T cell receptor beta chains below come from one sample, sequenced in a study of blood T cell repertoires in COVID-19. Clones were read by immunoSEQ multiplex PCR, and TCRdb kept only the in-frame ones, dropping some. The sample records roughly 200,000 clones, under 85% being singletons. Material: peripheral blood. The receptors stem from a woman aged 80 or older with COVID-19, enrolled during active disease.

The chain uses TRBV27 and TRBJ1-6, with D possibly matching TRBD1 (5 bases). Looked up from germline, CDR1 is MNHEY and CDR2 is SMNVEV (reference sequence). V lost 6 bases and J 7 bases, leaving 10 bases between the germline ends. The CDR3 sequence is 13 residues long. The CDR3 protein is CASSGTFNSPLHF. The CDR3 DNA reads TGTGCCAGCAGCGGGACTTTCAATTCACCCCTCCACTTT.

The CDR3 spells CASSSTGPTGDTF. The CDR3 region has the DNA TGTGCCAGCAGCTCGACGGGCCCGACAGGGGACACCTTC. The rearrangement uses TRBV7-9 and TRBJ1-2, with 8 bases matching TRBD1. Germline-derived CDR1 and CDR2 are SEHNR and FQNEAQ (reference sequence). With V trimmed by 4 bases and J by 12 bases, 10 bases remained unmatched. The CDR3 loop spans 13 amino acids.

This sequence joins TRBV6-5 and TRBJ1-5; 7 nucleotides agree with TRBD1. The CDR3 totals 13 residues. J gave up 6 bases and V 8 bases, and 7 bases lay outside the gene matches. Germline CDR1 and CDR2: MNHEY and SVGAGI. CDR3 DNA: TGTGCCAGCGGGTGGTCAGGGGGTCAGCCCCAGCATTTT. The encoded protein is CASGWSGGQPQHF.

V and J are TRBV18 and TRBJ1-2, with unresolved D. Germline V lookup: CDR1 KGHSH, CDR2 LQKENI. The V and J ends lost 2 bases and 4 bases respectively, with 14 bases between them. CDR3 length: 15 residues. The CDR3 loop is CASSPTARSLYGYTF. Written as DNA, the CDR3 is TGTGCCAGCTCACCAACAGCCCGGTCACTCTATGGCTACACCTTC.

This clone was observed a single time. This CDR3 reads CASRERLTSEPQHF. In nucleotides, the CDR3 is TGTGCCAGTAGGGAGCGGCTAACGTCTGAGCCCCAGCATTTT. V gene TRBV19 combines with J gene TRBJ1-5; no firm D call. CDR1 and CDR2 (germline): LNHDA, SQIVND (reference sequence). This CDR3 is 14 amino acids long. V dropped 6 bases and J dropped 8 bases, with 17 bases sitting between them.

CDR3 in amino acids: CASSRGQENNQPQHF. CDR3 bases: TGTGCCAGCAGTCGGGGACAGGAGAACAATCAGCCCCAGCATTTT. This sequence joins TRBV28 and TRBJ1-5, with 8 positions matching TRBD1. Trimming removed 5 bases from V and 3 bases from J; junction bases left unmatched: 6. The CDR3 is made up of 15 amino acids. In germline, CDR1 is MDHEN, CDR2 SYDVKM.

The chain uses TRBV28 and TRBJ1-1; D remains unclear. CDR1 MDHEN and CDR2 SYDVKM come from the germline V gene. The CDR3 runs to 14 residues. Trimming took off 6 bases at V and 7 bases at J, with 18 bases between the two ends. CDR3 DNA: TGTGCCAGCAGCGCCGGGGTGGGAGGAGGTGAAGCTTTCTTT. Protein: CASSAGVGGGEAFF.

The chain recombines TRBV9 with TRBJ2-2; 8 nucleotides agree with TRBD1. V dropped 3 bases and J dropped 7; count of bases not matched to a gene: 8. Germline V gene lookup returns CDR1 SGDLS and CDR2 YYNGEE. The CDR3 extends over 15 amino acids. In DNA form, the CDR3 reads TGTGCCAGCAGCGGACTCCAGGGGGCCGGCGGGGAGCTGTTTTTT. It codes for CASSGLQGAGGELFF.

The chain couples TRBV2 to TRBJ1-2, with 10 bases identical to TRBD1. Germline lookup yields CDR1 SNHLY and CDR2 FYNNEI. This CDR3 region has 14 residues. J was trimmed by 7 bases and V by 8 bases; bases with no gene match: 10. The CDR3 protein is CASVGTGALSGYTF. The CDR3 DNA sequence: TGTGCCAGCGTCGGGACAGGGGCTTTAAGTGGCTACACCTTC. Based on the CDR3 plus reference TRBV2 and TRBJ1-2, the full variable domain is EPEVTQTPSHQVTQMGQEVILRCVPISNHLYFYWYRQILGQKVEFLVSFYNNEISEKSEIFDDQFSVERPDGSNFTLKIRSTKLEDSAMYFCASVGTGALSGYTFGSGTRLTVV.

This chain joins TRBV13 and TRBJ2-7; 7 bases match TRBD2. Trimming cost V 5 bases and J 0 bases; bases outside gene matches: 4. This CDR3 spans 14 amino acids. Germline values: CDR1 PRHDT, CDR2 FYEKMQ (reference sequence). The DNA of the CDR3 is TGTGCCAGCAGCCGGGGCGGGAGCTCCTACGAGCAGTACTTC. Its translation is CASSRGGSSYEQYF. The full variable domain, in which reference TRBV13 and TRBJ2-7 provide the parts outside the CDR3, is AAGVIQSPRHLIKEKRETATLKCYPIPRHDTVYWYQQGPGQDPQFLISFYEKMQSDKGSIPDRFSAQQFSDYHSELNMSSLELGDSALYFCASSRGGSSYEQYFGPGTRLTVT.

The chain has TRBV24-1 and TRBJ2-5, with 7 bases lining up with TRBD2. Trimming cost V 2 bases and J 1 base; bases outside gene matches: 0. The CDR3 is 14 residues long. CDR1 is KGHDR, CDR2 SFDVKD, per germline. The CDR3 sequence is CATSDWTSQETQYF. CDR3 nucleotides: TGTGCCACCAGTGATTGGACTAGCCAAGAGACCCAGTACTTC.

The rearrangement links TRBV18 to TRBJ2-1, with D maybe TRBD2 (5 bases). V dropped 0 bases and J dropped 2 bases, with 11 bases sitting between them. The CDR3 length is 16 residues. Germline CDR1 is KGHSH and CDR2 is LQKENI. The CDR3 DNA reads TGTGCCAGCTCACCACCCTCCAGCGGAGCCTACAATGAGCAGTTCTTC. Translated: CASSPPSSGAYNEQFF.

The gene calls are TRBV6-5 and TRBJ1-5; no clear D gene. This CDR3 comprises 13 residues. Trimming pared 8 bases from V and 0 bases from J, leaving 8 bases between. CDR1 MNHEY and CDR2 SVGAGI come from the germline V gene. The CDR3 region has the DNA TGTGCCAGCCGGTCGGGTAGCAATCAGCCCCAGCATTTT. It encodes CASRSGSNQPQHF.

The chain has TRBV11-2 and TRBJ1-1, with TRBD1 as a possible D gene (6 bases). The CDR3 covers 15 residues. Per the germline V gene, CDR1 is SGHAT and CDR2 is FQNNGV. Trimming took off 5 bases at V and 0 bases at J, with 13 bases between the two ends. The CDR3 coding sequence is TGTGCCAGCAGCGGTAGGGGGGGCATGAACACTGAAGCTTTCTTT. This gives the protein CASSGRGGMNTEAFF.

J is TRBJ2-1 and V is TRBV5-1; 8 nucleotides align to TRBD1. The V and J ends lost 0 bases and 8 bases, in that order; junction bases with no gene match: 4. The germline V gene encodes CDR1 SGHRS and CDR2 YFSETQ. CDR3 length equals 14 residues. The CDR3 spells CASSLGQGFHEQFF. CDR3 DNA sequence: TGCGCCAGCAGCTTGGGACAGGGGTTCCATGAGCAGTTCTTC.

The CDR3: CATSRGGLAGVADTQYF. The CDR3, as DNA: TGTGCCACCAGCAGAGGGGGTCTAGCGGGAGTCGCAGATACGCAGTATTTT. V is TRBV15 and J is TRBJ2-3, with 10 bases aligning to TRBD2. The germline V gene has CDR1 LNHNV and CDR2 YYDKDF (reference sequence). The length of the CDR3 is 17 residues. V trimming: 1 base; J trimming: 4 bases; junction bases outside the gene matches: 8.

In this sample, this clone turned up a few times. This chain's CDR3 is CASSRLAGGETQYF. The CDR3 nucleotides are TGTGCCAGCAGCCGACTAGCGGGGGGTGAGACCCAGTACTTC. The V and J genes are TRBV3-1 (or the pseudogene TRBV3-2) and TRBJ2-5; the match to TRBD2 covers 13 bases. Germline-derived CDR1 and CDR2 are LGHDT and YNNKEL (reference sequence). J lost 5 bases, V lost 4 bases, and 1 base had no gene match. CDR3 length: 14 amino acids.

This clone was seen a few times. This chain uses TRBV9 with TRBJ2-1; 11 bases agree with TRBD2. J lost 4 bases, V lost 2 bases, and 11 bases had no gene match. Germline V gene lookup returns CDR1 SGDLS and CDR2 YYNGEE. The CDR3 is made up of 18 amino acids. The CDR3 DNA sequence: TGTGCCAGCAGCGTCCTAGGGGATAGCGGGGGGGCTTACAATGAGCAGTTCTTC. It yields the protein CASSVLGDSGGAYNEQFF. Based on the CDR3 plus reference TRBV9 and TRBJ2-1, the full variable domain is DSGVTQTPKHLITATGQRVTLRCSPRSGDLSVYWYQQSLDQGLQFLIQYYNGEERAKGNILERFSAQQFPDLHSELNLSSLELGDSALYFCASSVLGDSGGAYNEQFFGPGTRLTVL.